This entry lists 17 T cell receptor beta chains sequenced from one sample in a study of post-analysis software for immune sequencing data. Prepared libraries of TCR beta cDNA carried unique molecular identifiers. TCRdb used MiXCR to reprocess the PCR reads, holding one entry per CDR3 protein. Among a few hundred thousand distinct CDR3 sequences listed, about a third were seen once. The study, taken as a whole, reports: Included in a set of roughly five TRBV segments more frequent in patients than controls were TRBV5-6, TRBV5-1 and TRBV20-1.

No antigen is known for these receptors. Specimen: blood. The receptors derive from a girl aged 10 to 17 with multiple sclerosis.

The V gene is TRBV5-6, the J gene TRBJ2-1; 8 bases line up with TRBD2. V was clipped by 5 bases and J by 7 bases; unmatched bases: 11. Germline lookup yields CDR1 SGHDT and CDR2 YYEEEE. This CDR3 contains 15 residues. The CDR3 protein is CASSLDGGAENEQFF. CDR3 sequence (DNA): TGTGCCAGCAGTCTGGACGGGGGGGCCGAAAATGAGCAGTTCTTC.

V gene TRBV12-3 or TRBV12-4 combines with J gene TRBJ2-5; 7 nucleotides match TRBD1. This CDR3 has 15 residues. J lost 1 base, V lost 2 bases, and 4 bases had no gene match. The CDR3 sequence is CASSLPGTAQETQYF. Written as DNA, the CDR3 is TGTGCCAGCAGTTTACCCGGGACAGCCCAAGAGACCCAGTACTTC.

This clonotype came up a few times. The V and J genes are TRBV7-3 and TRBJ2-7, with D uncertain. Trimming removed 5 bases at V and 2 bases at J, with 22 bases between. From germline, CDR1 is SGHTA and CDR2 FQGTGA. The CDR3 covers 17 residues. The CDR3 loop reads CASSPQGPDGETYEQYF. CDR3 DNA sequence: TGTGCCAGCAGCCCCCAAGGGCCTGACGGCGAAACCTACGAGCAGTACTTC.

This clonotype was counted a few times. V usage is TRBV15 and J usage is TRBJ2-3, with 8 bases aligning to TRBD2. The CDR3 is 18 amino acids. Germline V gene data show CDR1 as LNHNV and CDR2 as YYDKDF (reference sequence). The junction had 10 bases not matched to a gene; V was cut back by 2 bases and J by 0 bases. The CDR3 DNA is TGTGCCACCAGCAGAAGTCCATCGGGCGGGGGGAGCACAGATACGCAGTATTTT. It encodes CATSRSPSGGGSTDTQYF.

The chain carries TRBV20-1 and TRBJ2-7; D not resolved. This CDR3 is 10 amino acids long. V gave up 1 base and J gave up 5 bases, with 3 bases separating them. From germline, CDR1 is DFQATT and CDR2 SNEGSKA (reference sequence). The CDR3 DNA is TGCAGTGCTAGAGGGGACGAGCAGTACTTC. It yields the protein CSARGDEQYF.

The chain uses TRBV13 and TRBJ1-1; 7 bases are a match to TRBD1. CDR1 and CDR2 (germline): PRHDT, FYEKMQ (reference sequence). This CDR3 region has 13 residues. Trimming took 5 bases from V and 6 from J; bases not matched to a gene: 6. The CDR3 DNA sequence: TGTGCCAGCAGCCAGGGGGAGCCGGCTGAAGCTTTCTTT. Its protein product is CASSQGEPAEAFF.

The CDR3 sequence is CASSSSGQTTQYF. The CDR3 DNA is TGTGCCAGCAGCTCGTCGGGGCAGACTACGCAGTATTTT. The chain joins TRBV28 to TRBJ2-3; D is possibly TRBD1 or TRBD2 (5 bases each). CDR3 size: 13 residues. Germline V gene sequence: CDR1 MDHEN, CDR2 SYDVKM. V lost 6 bases and J 8 bases, leaving 15 bases between the germline ends.

The V and J genes are TRBV11-2 and TRBJ1-6, with 7 bases matching TRBD1. J lost 0 bases, V lost 2 bases, and 7 bases had no gene match. Germline loops: CDR1 SGHAT, CDR2 FQNNGV. This CDR3 is built from 18 residues. The CDR3 nucleotides are TGTGCCAGCAGCTTAAGGACAGGATTAAGCTCCTATAATTCACCCCTCCACTTT. Translated, it gives CASSLRTGLSSYNSPLHF.

As regards this clonotype: A junction boundary mismatches the germline segment, possibly from a read error. This rearrangement joins TRBV9 to TRBJ2-7, with D possibly called TRBD1 or TRBD2 (5 bases each). There are 14 residues in the CDR3. Germline CDR1 reads SGDLS; CDR2 reads YYNGEE. The CDR3 nucleotides are TGTGCCAGCAGCGTAGGAGCGGACAACTACGAGCAGGACTTC. Its translation: CASSVGADNYEQDF.

The V call is TRBV7-2, the J call TRBJ2-5; D gene ambiguous. V lost 4 bases, J lost 2 bases, and 11 bases lay in between. The length of the CDR3 is 14 residues. Germline loops: CDR1 SGHTA, CDR2 FQGNSA. The CDR3 DNA sequence: TGTGCCAGCAGCTCGGACCTCTATCAAGAGACCCAGTACTTC. Its translation: CASSSDLYQETQYF.

The CDR3, as DNA: TGCAGTGCTCTGCTGGGGGGCCGGGTAGATACGCAGTATTTT. Its translation: CSALLGGRVDTQYF. The chain uses TRBV20-1 and TRBJ2-3; possibly TRBD1 or TRBD2 for D (6 bases each). The CDR3 is made up of 14 amino acids. The germline V gene has CDR1 DFQATT and CDR2 SNEGSKA (reference sequence). The germline V and J ends were trimmed by 5 bases and 5 bases, with 17 bases remaining between them.

This clonotype has a handful of counts. The CDR3 nucleotides are TGTGCCAGCTCACCATTTCTGGGACAGGGGACTCCAGGAGAGACCCAGTACTTC. Amino acids: CASSPFLGQGTPGETQYF. The V and J genes are TRBV18 and TRBJ2-5, with 10 bases lining up with TRBD1. The J segment lost 4 bases and the V segment lost 2 bases, leaving 13 bases of the junction unmatched. CDR3 length: 18 amino acids. Germline CDR1 KGHSH, CDR2 LQKENI.

For this clonotype: A read error may account for a junction end that differs from germline. The V and J genes are TRBV6-6 and TRBJ1-5, with 10 bases that match TRBD1. In germline, CDR1 is MNHNY, CDR2 SVGAGI (reference sequence). The CDR3 is made up of 13 amino acids. CDR3 nucleotides: TGTGCCGGCAGACAGGGGGCTACTCAGCCCCAGCATTTT. Its protein is CAGRQGATQPQHF.

This clonotype was recorded a few times. This rearrangement joins TRBV7-2 to TRBJ2-1; maybe TRBD2 (6 bases). Germline V gene data show CDR1 as SGHTA and CDR2 as FQGNSA. The ends were cut back, 1 base at V and 6 bases at J, with 10 bases in the middle. This CDR3 region has 14 residues. CDR3 in amino acids: CASSLGWGGNEQFF. The CDR3 nucleotides read TGTGCCAGCAGCTTAGGATGGGGAGGCAATGAGCAGTTCTTC.

This clonotype was counted between two and nine times. The V call is TRBV7-2, the J call TRBJ2-1, with 8 bases lining up with TRBD2. J gave up 6 bases and V 1 base, and 8 bases lay outside the gene matches. The CDR3 covers 16 residues. CDR1 and CDR2 from the germline V gene are SGHTA and FQGNSA. CDR3 in DNA: TGTGCCAGCAGCTTAGGTGCCAGCGGGGGCCTCAATGAGCAGTTCTTC. Amino acid sequence: CASSLGASGGLNEQFF.

The chain employs TRBV6-1 and TRBJ1-6; 7 bases fit TRBD1. The V and J ends lost 6 bases and 1 base, in that order; junction bases with no gene match: 15. The CDR3 loop spans 19 amino acids. Germline V gene lookup returns CDR1 MNHNS and CDR2 SASEGT. In nucleotides, the CDR3 is TGTGCCAGCAGCCTCGTTGGAGGGGGCGCTAGGTCCTATAATTCACCCCTCCACTTT. Translated: CASSLVGGGARSYNSPLHF.

This clonotype was seen a few times. The genes are TRBV5-1 and TRBJ1-1; D not resolved. Germline V gene sequence: CDR1 SGHRS, CDR2 YFSETQ. The V gene lost 0 bases and the J gene lost 10 bases, with 7 bases spanning the gap. The CDR3 is 11 amino acids. CDR3 in DNA: TGCGCCAGCAGCTTGGGGGCAGGAGCTTTCTTT. Its translation: CASSLGAGAFF. Full variable domain (remainder filled in from reference TRBV5-1 and TRBJ1-1): KAGVTQTPRYLIKTRGQQVTLSCSPISGHRSVSWYQQTPGQGLQFLFEYFSETQRNKGNFPGRFSGRQFSNSRSEMNVSTLELGDSALYLCASSLGAGAFFGQGTRLTVV.